The present T cell receptor beta chain was sequenced within a study of PD-1 blockade in classical Hodgkin lymphoma. The count of this clone is one. Relapse after autologous stem cell transplantation occurred in every patient, and brentuximab vedotin exposure varied. The V end was cut by 4 bases, the J end by 12 bases, with 23 bases between. The CDR3 consists of 15 residues. The germline V gene encodes CDR1 SGHDT and CDR2 YYEEEE. The data were produced by immunoSEQ multiplex PCR, yet TCRdb's version contains in-frame clones alone and is incomplete. Altogether 20,000 to 30,000 clones are present, around 63% being singletons, with the ten largest covering roughly 3.3%.

Sample: peripheral blood mononuclear cells (PBMCs), taken at baseline. The chain uses TRBV5-6 and TRBJ2-1; D might be TRBD1 or TRBD2, each matching 6 bases. This receptor was taken from a human donor with classical Hodgkin lymphoma. The CDR3 loop reads CASSLTGTWISGQFF. The CDR3 DNA is TGTGCCAGCAGCCTAACAGGGACTTGGATTTCGGGGCAGTTCTTC. Using reference TRBV5-6 and TRBJ2-1 for the parts outside the CDR3, the full variable domain is DAGVTQSPTHLIKTRGQQVTLRCSPKSGHDTVSWYQQALGQGPQFIFQYYEEEERQRGNFPDRFSGHQFPNYSSELNVNALLLGDSALYLCASSLTGTWISGQFFGPGTRLTVL.